This T cell receptor beta chain was captured by sequencing in a study of blood T cell repertoires in COVID-19. At the level of the study: Collection of acute and convalescent COVID-19 samples took place in the United States, Italy and Spain.

Methods used by the authors: Reference gene primer amplification gave nucleated cell count estimates. The table came from immunoSEQ multiplex PCR; TCRdb's copy has only in-frame clones and leaves some out. That table gives V, J and clone size, and the DNA gave D and trimming. The table records some 140,000 clones, about three quarters of them present only once. Trimming took off 1 base at V and 14 bases at J, with 9 bases between the two ends. Per germline, CDR1 SGHTA and CDR2 FQGNSA. The CDR3 totals 12 residues. The chain combines TRBV7-2 with TRBJ1-6, with D unresolved. Sequenced input: peripheral blood. The receptor comes from an older man with acute or convalescent COVID-19. The CDR3 sequence: CASSLVNAALHF. The CDR3 nucleotides are TGTGCCAGCAGCTTAGTAAATGCGGCCCTCCACTTT.